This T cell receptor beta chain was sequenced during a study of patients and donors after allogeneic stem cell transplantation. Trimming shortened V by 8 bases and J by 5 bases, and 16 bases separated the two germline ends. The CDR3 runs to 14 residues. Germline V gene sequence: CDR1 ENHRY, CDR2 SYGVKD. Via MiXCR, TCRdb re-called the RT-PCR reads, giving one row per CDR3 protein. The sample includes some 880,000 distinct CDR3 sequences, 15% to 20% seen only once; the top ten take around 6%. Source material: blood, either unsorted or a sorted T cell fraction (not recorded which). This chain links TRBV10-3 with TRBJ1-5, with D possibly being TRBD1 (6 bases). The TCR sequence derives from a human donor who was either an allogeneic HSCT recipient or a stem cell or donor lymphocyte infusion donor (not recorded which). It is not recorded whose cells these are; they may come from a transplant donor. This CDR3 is CAIGGGGGDQPQHF. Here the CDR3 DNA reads TGTGCCATCGGCGGTGGAGGGGGAGATCAGCCCCAGCATTTT.